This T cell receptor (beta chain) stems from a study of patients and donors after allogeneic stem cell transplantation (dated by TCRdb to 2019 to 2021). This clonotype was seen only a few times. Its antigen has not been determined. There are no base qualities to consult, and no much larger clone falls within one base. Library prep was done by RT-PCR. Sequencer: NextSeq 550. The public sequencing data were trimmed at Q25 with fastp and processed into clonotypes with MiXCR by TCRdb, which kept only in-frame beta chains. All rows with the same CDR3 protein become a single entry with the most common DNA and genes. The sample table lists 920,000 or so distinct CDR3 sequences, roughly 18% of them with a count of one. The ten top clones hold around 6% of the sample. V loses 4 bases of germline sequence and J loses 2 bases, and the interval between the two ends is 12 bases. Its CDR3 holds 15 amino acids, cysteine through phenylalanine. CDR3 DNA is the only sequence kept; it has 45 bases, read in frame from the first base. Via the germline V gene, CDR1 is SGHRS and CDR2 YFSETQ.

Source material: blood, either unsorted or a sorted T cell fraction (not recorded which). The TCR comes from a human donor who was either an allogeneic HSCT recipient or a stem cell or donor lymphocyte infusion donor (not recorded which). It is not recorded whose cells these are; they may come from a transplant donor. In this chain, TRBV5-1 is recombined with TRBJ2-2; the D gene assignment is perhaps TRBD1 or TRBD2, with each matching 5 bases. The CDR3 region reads CASSRRDPNTGELFF. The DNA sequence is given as TGCGCCAGCAGCCGTCGGGACCCCAACACCGGGGAGCTGTTTTTT.